One and the same sample provided the 26 T cell receptor beta chains below, sequenced in a study of blood T cell repertoires in COVID-19. Assay: immunoSEQ multiplex PCR; the TCRdb copy retains only in-frame clones and omits some. The repertoire consists of some 100,000 clones, with approximately 80% occurring once and the leading ten covering around 15%. The sample was peripheral blood. The receptors stem from a human donor in a cohort sampled during active COVID-19.

The chain has TRBV28 and TRBJ2-2; TRBD1 agrees at 9 bases. The germline V gene has CDR1 MDHEN and CDR2 SYDVKM. J lost 1 base, V lost 4 bases, and 7 bases had no gene match. The CDR3 loop spans 17 amino acids. The CDR3 reads CASSSPGTGKNTGELFF. The CDR3 DNA reads as TGTGCCAGCAGTTCCCCCGGGACAGGGAAGAACACCGGGGAGCTGTTTTTT. Full variable domain (outside the CDR3, taken from reference TRBV28 and TRBJ2-2): DVKVTQSSRYLVKRTGEKVFLECVQDMDHENMFWYRQDPGLGLRLIYFSYDVKMKEKGDIPEGYSVSREKKERFSLILESASTNQTSMYLCASSSPGTGKNTGELFFGEGSRLTVL.

CDR3 nucleotide sequence: TGTGCCAGCAGCTCGGGACAGGGAAGGACACCCCTCCACTTT. Protein: CASSSGQGRTPLHF. J is TRBJ1-6 and V is TRBV7-2, with 9 bases that match TRBD1. Trimming at V came to 4 bases and at J to 11 bases, leaving 6 bases not matched to a gene. The CDR3 extends over 14 amino acids. Germline-derived CDR1 and CDR2 are SGHTA and FQGNSA.

The chain is built from TRBV4-2 and TRBJ2-7, with 12 nucleotides matching TRBD2. This CDR3 has 16 residues. Germline V gives CDR1 LGHNA, CDR2 YNFKEQ. The V segment lost 3 bases and the J segment 5 bases; nucleotides outside the gene matches: 8. In DNA form, the CDR3 reads TGTGCCAGCAGCCATCCGACTAGCGGGAGCCTCCACGAGCAGTACTTC. Translation: CASSHPTSGSLHEQYF.

V and J are TRBV5-1 and TRBJ2-7, with 11 bases matching TRBD2. The trim removed 5 bases at V and 5 bases at J, leaving 15 bases unmatched. Germline V gene data show CDR1 as SGHRS and CDR2 as YFSETQ. The CDR3 length is 17 residues. CDR3 nucleotide sequence: TGCGCCAGCAGGAAACTAGCGGGAGCCCTCTCCCGGGACGAGCAGTACTTC. Residues: CASRKLAGALSRDEQYF.

This clone occurred a few times. V is TRBV7-9 and J is TRBJ1-3; 7 nucleotides match TRBD1. The germline gives CDR1 SEHNR, CDR2 FQNEAQ (reference sequence). After removal of 3 bases from V and 2 bases from J, the junction contained 7 bases not matched to a gene. The CDR3 extends over 16 amino acids. CDR3 loop: CASSFQQGLPGNTIYF. Written as DNA, the CDR3 is TGTGCCAGCAGCTTTCAACAGGGGTTGCCTGGAAACACCATATATTTT.

The chain couples TRBV6-4 to TRBJ2-1, with a possible D match to TRBD2 (6 bases). Trimming took 2 bases from V and 3 from J, leaving 32 bases between them. The CDR3 runs 22 residues. The V gene's germline CDR1 is MRHNA and CDR2 SNTAGT. The CDR3, as DNA: TGTGCCAGCAGTGACCCCATAGAAGCCTTAAGCGGGCGCCCCCGGGGCTACAATGAGCAGTTCTTC. Its protein is CASSDPIEALSGRPRGYNEQFF.

The rearrangement links TRBV7-9 to TRBJ2-7, with D possibly TRBD1 on 6 matching bases. The CDR3 spans 16 residues. Germline lookup yields CDR1 SEHNR and CDR2 FQNEAQ (reference sequence). V dropped 5 bases and J dropped 3 bases, with 20 bases sitting between them. The CDR3 is CASSPKTGDNNYEQYF. The CDR3 nucleotides are TGTGCCAGCAGCCCCAAAACCGGGGACAACAACTACGAGCAGTACTTC.

The J gene is TRBJ1-5, the V gene TRBV5-1; 7 bases align to TRBD1. The trim removed 0 bases at V and 0 bases at J, leaving 6 bases unmatched. CDR1 and CDR2 (germline): SGHRS, YFSETQ. The length of the CDR3 is 17 residues. The CDR3: CASSLGTGRYSNQPQHF. CDR3 DNA sequence: TGCGCCAGCAGCTTGGGGACAGGCCGATATAGCAATCAGCCCCAGCATTTT. Using reference TRBV5-1 and TRBJ1-5 for the parts outside the CDR3, the full variable domain is KAGVTQTPRYLIKTRGQQVTLSCSPISGHRSVSWYQQTPGQGLQFLFEYFSETQRNKGNFPGRFSGRQFSNSRSEMNVSTLELGDSALYLCASSLGTGRYSNQPQHFGDGTRLSIL.

The rearrangement joins TRBV5-8 to TRBJ1-2, with TRBD1 as a possible D gene (5 bases). V was trimmed by 5 bases and J by 5 bases, leaving 13 bases between them. From germline, CDR1 is SGHTS and CDR2 YDEGEE. The CDR3 has 13 residues. The CDR3: CASRRRDRYGYTF. The CDR3, as DNA: TGTGCCAGCAGGAGGAGGGACCGATATGGCTACACCTTC.

The V call is TRBV2, the J call TRBJ2-1; possibly TRBD1 for D (8 bases). This CDR3 is built from 11 residues. V dropped 10 bases and J dropped 14 bases, with 18 bases sitting between them. CDR1 is SNHLY and CDR2 is FYNNEI in the germline V gene. The CDR3 loop reads CATRGGDRKFF. The CDR3, as DNA: TGTGCCACCCGTGGGGGGGACAGGAAGTTCTTC. The whole variable domain, remainder taken from reference TRBV2 and TRBJ2-1, is EPEVTQTPSHQVTQMGQEVILRCVPISNHLYFYWYRQILGQKVEFLVSFYNNEISEKSEIFDDQFSVERPDGSNFTLKIRSTKLEDSAMYFCATRGGDRKFFGPGTRLTVL.

V is TRBV7-2 and J is TRBJ2-3; D gene unclear. This CDR3 has 13 residues. V gave up 5 bases and J gave up 5 bases, with 11 bases separating them. The germline gives CDR1 SGHTA, CDR2 FQGNSA. The DNA of the CDR3 is TGTGCCAGCAGCACATATCTAGAAGATACGCAGTATTTT. The encoded protein is CASSTYLEDTQYF.

This clone was seen more than once but under ten times. The V gene is TRBV5-4, the J gene TRBJ2-3; 8 bases are a match to TRBD2. J gave up 5 bases and V 1 base, and 9 bases lay outside the gene matches. The germline V gene has CDR1 SGHNT and CDR2 YYREEE (reference sequence). CDR3 size: 16 residues. CDR3 DNA: TGTGCCAGCAGCTTGATGAGCGGGGGCCGAGGAGATACGCAGTATTTT. Translation gives CASSLMSGGRGDTQYF.

Concerning this clone: A read error may account for a junction end that differs from germline. The gene calls are TRBV7-7 and TRBJ2-2; 14 bases are shared with TRBD2. This CDR3 region has 16 residues. In germline, CDR1 is SSHAT, CDR2 FNYEAQ (reference sequence). This CDR3 is CASSETSGGANGELFF. CDR3 DNA: TGTGCTAGCAGCGAGACTAGCGGGGGGGCGAACGGGGAGCTGTTTTTT.

The chain uses TRBV25-1 and TRBJ2-3; TRBD1 might be the D (5 bases). CDR3 length equals 14 residues. Trimming took off 6 bases at V and 2 bases at J, with 12 bases between the two ends. CDR1 and CDR2 (germline): MGHDK, SYGVNS. CDR3 loop: CASSPTGLTDTQYF. The CDR3 DNA is TGTGCCAGCAGCCCTACAGGCCTCACAGATACGCAGTATTTT.

The rearrangement links TRBV10-3 to TRBJ2-7; no clear D gene. The germline V gene encodes CDR1 ENHRY and CDR2 SYGVKD. The CDR3 is 12 residues long. Trimming removed 5 bases at V and 3 bases at J, with 8 bases between. The CDR3 region is CAISLTVYEQYF. The CDR3 coding sequence is TGTGCCATCAGTCTCACAGTCTACGAGCAGTACTTC.

This chain uses TRBV6-1 with TRBJ2-3, with 7 bases lining up with TRBD2. J was trimmed by 7 bases and V by 2 bases; bases with no gene match: 15. CDR1 and CDR2 (germline): MNHNS, SASEGT. This CDR3 has 17 amino acids. The CDR3 sequence: CASSEIGGAGPRNTQYF. In DNA, the CDR3 is TGTGCCAGCAGTGAAATCGGCGGAGCGGGGCCCAGGAATACGCAGTATTTT.

This rearrangement joins TRBV7-2 to TRBJ2-1; 13 bases align to TRBD2. Germline V gene data show CDR1 as SGHTA and CDR2 as FQGNSA. The J segment lost 8 bases and the V segment lost 5 bases, leaving 6 bases of the junction unmatched. The CDR3 runs to 15 residues. CDR3 in amino acids: CASSPTSGRIDEQFF. CDR3 nucleotides: TGTGCCAGCAGCCCGACTAGCGGGAGGATCGATGAGCAGTTCTTC.

In nucleotides, the CDR3 is TGTGCCAGCAGTTACGCGGCTTCCTACGAGCAGTACTTC. Translating gives CASSYAASYEQYF. The V gene is TRBV6-2 or TRBV6-3, the J gene TRBJ2-7; D not certain. V was shortened by 2 bases and J by 1 base, with 6 bases between the two germline ends. The CDR3 has 13 amino acids. The germline V gene encodes CDR1 MNHEY and CDR2 SVGEGT.

The table lists this clone with a few counts. The chain carries TRBV10-3 and TRBJ2-5; D is possibly TRBD1 (6 bases). CDR3 size: 16 residues. Germline V lookup: CDR1 ENHRY, CDR2 SYGVKD. V was pared by 9 bases and J by 3 bases, with 23 bases between. CDR3 in amino acids: CAIPFGPGVFEETQYF. CDR3 bases: TGTGCCATACCCTTTGGCCCAGGGGTGTTTGAAGAGACCCAGTACTTC.

The chain joins TRBV29-1 to TRBJ2-6, with TRBD2 as a possible D gene (5 bases). CDR1 SQVTM and CDR2 ANQGSEA come from the germline V gene. CDR3 length: 14 amino acids. This chain's CDR3 is CGRRRVSGANVLTF. The CDR3, as DNA: TGCGGTCGCCGGCGGGTCTCTGGGGCCAACGTCCTGACTTTC. Together with reference TRBV29-1 and TRBJ2-6, the CDR3 gives the full variable domain: SAVISQKPSRDICQRGTSLTIQCQVDSQVTMMFWYRQQPGQSLTLIATANQGSEATYESGFVIDKFPISRPNLTFSTLTVSNMSPEDSSIYLCGRRRVSGANVLTFGAGSRLTVL.

The chain combines TRBV15 with TRBJ2-3, with TRBD2 matching over 10 bases. The J segment lost 2 bases and the V segment lost 0 bases, leaving 11 bases of the junction unmatched. The CDR3 is made up of 19 amino acids. Germline V gene sequence: CDR1 LNHNV, CDR2 YYDKDF (reference sequence). CDR3 in amino acids: CATSRDILSGLANTDTQYF. The CDR3 coding sequence is TGTGCCACCAGCAGAGACATTCTCTCGGGACTAGCGAACACAGATACGCAGTATTTT.

This chain uses TRBV28 with TRBJ1-1, with D perhaps matching TRBD1 (5 bases). Germline V gene lookup returns CDR1 MDHEN and CDR2 SYDVKM. The V and J ends lost 10 bases and 6 bases respectively, with 15 bases between them. The CDR3 loop spans 12 amino acids. CDR3 protein: CATGGGTPEAFF. CDR3 sequence (DNA): TGTGCCACCGGCGGTGGGACTCCTGAAGCTTTCTTT.

There are a few counts of this clone. This rearrangement joins TRBV2 to TRBJ1-3; D is uncertain. In germline, CDR1 is SNHLY, CDR2 FYNNEI. Deletions cut 6 bases from V and 2 bases from J, with 8 bases between. The CDR3 has 13 amino acids. As DNA, the CDR3 is TGTGCCAGCAGCGTCTATACTGGAAACACCATATATTTT. The encoded protein is CASSVYTGNTIYF.

This rearrangement joins TRBV5-1 to TRBJ2-7; unclear D gene. V lost 4 bases and J 0 bases, leaving 11 bases between the germline ends. The CDR3 extends over 14 amino acids. Germline assignment: CDR1 SGHRS and CDR2 YFSETQ. This chain's CDR3 is CASSLTESSYEQYF. As DNA, the CDR3 is TGCGCCAGCAGCCTAACAGAAAGCTCCTACGAGCAGTACTTC.

The rearrangement uses TRBV7-2 and TRBJ2-5; D is unclear. This CDR3 contains 13 residues. Germline-derived CDR1 and CDR2 are SGHTA and FQGNSA. Trimming shortened V by 6 bases and J by 3 bases, and 11 bases separated the two germline ends. Written as DNA, the CDR3 is TGTGCCAGCAGTCGATTCCCTAAAGAGACCCAGTACTTC. Its translation: CASSRFPKETQYF.

The gene calls are TRBV18 and TRBJ2-2; maybe TRBD1 (5 bases). Germline loops: CDR1 KGHSH, CDR2 LQKENI. This CDR3 contains 15 residues. Trimming cost V 2 bases and J 4 bases, with 11 bases left between them. CDR3 protein: CASSPTTVSTGELFF. The DNA of the CDR3 is TGTGCCAGCTCACCAACGACAGTAAGCACCGGGGAGCTGTTTTTT.